Listed here is a single T cell receptor (beta chain). This entry is derived from a study of blood T cell repertoires in COVID-19. Across the whole study: Material from acute and convalescent COVID-19 was sourced from the United States, Italy and Spain. The analysed material was cDNA or gDNA that came from T cells, B-cell-depleted T cells, or PBMCs.

This CDR3 comprises 14 residues. From germline, CDR1 is SGHVS and CDR2 FQNEAQ. V was pared by 5 bases and J by 9 bases, with 9 bases of the junction left unmatched. TCRdb's copy holds only in-frame clones and misses some; the assay was immunoSEQ multiplex PCR. Among some 180,000 clones listed, 88% were seen once. The source material was peripheral blood. The clonotype originates from a man aged 45-65 years who had recovered from COVID-19. The chain joins TRBV7-8 to TRBJ1-5; TRBD1 aligns across 8 bases. This chain's CDR3 is CASSMTGVRGPQHF. The DNA of the CDR3 is TGTGCCAGCAGCATGACAGGGGTTAGAGGGCCCCAGCATTTT.